Shown below are 26 T cell receptor beta chains from a single sample sequenced in a study of T cells after yellow fever vaccination. One entry per CDR3 protein, called by TCRdb with MiXCR from the 5' RACE reads. The table shows 600,000 to 750,000 distinct CDR3 sequences, with 9% to 15% occurring only once. This specimen was PBMCs, taken on the day of the yellow fever booster vaccination. Every receptor here comes from a man under 40 who received the YFV17D yellow fever vaccine.

There are a few counts of this clonotype. J is TRBJ2-1 and V is TRBV10-1; D uncertain. The V end lost 0 bases, the J end lost 0 bases, and 3 bases lay between the germline ends. Germline lookup yields CDR1 WNHNN and CDR2 SYGVQD (reference sequence). CDR3 length: 14 residues. CDR3 bases: TGCGCCAGCAGTGAGTCCTACTCCTACAATGAGCAGTTCTTC. Its protein product is CASSESYSYNEQFF.

This clonotype appeared many times. The chain uses TRBV24-1 and TRBJ2-7, with unresolved D. Trimming pared 2 bases from V and 4 bases from J, leaving 5 bases between. CDR3 length: 12 amino acids. CDR1 and CDR2 (germline): KGHDR, SFDVKD. CDR3 sequence reads: CATSDSLYEQYF. The CDR3, as DNA: TGTGCCACCAGTGATTCCTTGTACGAGCAGTACTTC.

The chain has TRBV29-1 and TRBJ2-1; D gene unclear. CDR3 length: 11 amino acids. Trimming removed 3 bases at V and 6 bases at J, with 6 bases between. CDR1 is SQVTM, CDR2 ANQGSEA, per germline. This chain's CDR3 is CSVESVNEQFF. CDR3 in DNA: TGCAGCGTTGAGTCAGTCAATGAGCAGTTCTTC.

This clonotype was seen at least ten times. The chain carries TRBV18 and TRBJ1-2; D not certain. Germline lookup yields CDR1 KGHSH and CDR2 LQKENI. The V end was cut by 3 bases, the J end by 1 base, with 6 bases between. The CDR3 totals 13 residues. CDR3 DNA sequence: TGTGCCAGCTCACCTCAGGATAACTATGGCTACACCTTC. It specifies CASSPQDNYGYTF.

This clonotype has only a few counts. This chain joins TRBV18 and TRBJ2-5; D is ambiguous. This CDR3 contains 13 residues. Trimming shortened V by 8 bases and J by 2 bases, and 12 bases separated the two germline ends. The V gene's germline CDR1 is KGHSH and CDR2 LQKENI. CDR3 in amino acids: CASTDWPQETQYF. In nucleotides, the CDR3 is TGTGCCAGCACTGACTGGCCGCAAGAGACCCAGTACTTC.

This clonotype was observed a handful of times. The CDR3 spells CASRTSGSSTGELFF. DNA for the CDR3: TGTGCCAGCAGGACTAGCGGGAGTAGTACCGGGGAGCTGTTTTTT. The gene calls are TRBV12-3 or TRBV12-4 and TRBJ2-2; 12 nucleotides align to TRBD2. J gave up 5 bases and V 6 bases, and 4 bases lay outside the gene matches. CDR3 size: 15 residues.

The chain joins TRBV28 to TRBJ2-1; weak D call: TRBD1 (5 bases). Germline values: CDR1 MDHEN, CDR2 SYDVKM. The CDR3 extends over 13 amino acids. V lost 5 bases, J lost 10 bases, and 15 bases lay in between. CDR3 region: CASSPRTWNEQFF. Written as DNA, the CDR3 is TGTGCCAGCAGTCCCCGGACATGGAACGAGCAGTTCTTC.

J is TRBJ2-1 and V is TRBV10-3; 9 bases agree with TRBD1. Germline V gene sequence: CDR1 ENHRY, CDR2 SYGVKD. CDR3 length: 15 residues. With 9 bases clipped from V and 7 bases from J, the junction kept 13 bases outside the gene matches. CDR3 amino acids: CAIRPGQGNVNEQFF. The CDR3 DNA reads TGTGCCATTCGACCGGGACAGGGAAATGTAAATGAGCAGTTCTTC.

The chain's CDR3 is CASSLDPPGLAPYEQYF. The CDR3 DNA reads TGCGCCAGCAGCTTGGACCCCCCGGGACTAGCGCCCTACGAGCAGTACTTC. The chain joins TRBV5-1 to TRBJ2-7; 10 bases map to TRBD2. The CDR3 totals 17 residues. The trim removed 0 bases at V and 2 bases at J, leaving 8 bases unmatched. Germline V lookup: CDR1 SGHRS, CDR2 YFSETQ.

The chain is built from TRBV6-5 and TRBJ2-5; D might be TRBD1 (6 bases). Trimming shortened V by 0 bases and J by 6 bases, and 11 bases separated the two germline ends. This CDR3 has 14 amino acids. From germline, CDR1 is MNHEY and CDR2 SVGAGI. This CDR3 reads CASSYSTGLQTQYF. CDR3 coding DNA: TGTGCCAGCAGTTACTCTACAGGGTTGCAGACCCAGTACTTC.

The chain joins TRBV12-3 or TRBV12-4 to TRBJ2-5; TRBD2 matches at 8 bases. The CDR3 length is 14 residues. With V trimmed by 7 bases and J by 4 bases, 8 bases remained unmatched. The CDR3 DNA sequence: TGTGCCAGCACCCCTATGGCGGGAGGAGAGACCCAGTACTTC. Its protein is CASTPMAGGETQYF.

The chain employs TRBV7-2 and TRBJ1-4, with 7 bases that match TRBD1. V shed 0 bases and J 11 bases; nucleotides not matched to a gene: 0. The CDR3 loop spans 12 amino acids. Germline V gene data show CDR1 as SGHTA and CDR2 as FQGNSA. The CDR3 region has the DNA TGTGCCAGCAGCTTAGCGACAGGGAAACTGTTTTTT. Translated, it gives CASSLATGKLFF.

The rearrangement joins TRBV6-5 to TRBJ2-1; possible D gene TRBD2, 5 bases. V shed 5 bases and J shed 9 bases, with 11 bases lying between them. There are 12 residues in the CDR3. Germline CDR1 reads MNHEY; CDR2 reads SVGAGI. The CDR3 is CASSPDFREQFF. CDR3 bases: TGTGCCAGCAGTCCGGACTTCCGTGAGCAGTTCTTC.

The chain recombines TRBV10-3 with TRBJ2-5; D uncertain. V was pared by 0 bases and J by 5 bases, with 10 bases between. The CDR3 totals 14 residues. Germline V gene lookup returns CDR1 ENHRY and CDR2 SYGVKD. In DNA form, the CDR3 reads TGTGCCATCAGTGAGTCGAGAGGTTCGGAGACCCAGTACTTC. This translates into CAISESRGSETQYF.

This clonotype occurred many times. The rearrangement uses TRBV12-3 or TRBV12-4 and TRBJ2-5; possibly TRBD1 for D (6 bases). The CDR3 consists of 14 residues. The V end lost 5 bases, the J end lost 0 bases, and 10 bases lay between the germline ends. CDR3 sequence reads: CASSPGQYQETQYF. For the CDR3, the DNA is TGTGCCAGCAGTCCTGGACAGTACCAAGAGACCCAGTACTTC.

The V gene is TRBV5-4, the J gene TRBJ2-7; D unclear. Trimming cost V 1 base and J 2 bases, with 10 bases left between them. Germline-derived CDR1 and CDR2 are SGHNT and YYREEE (reference sequence). This CDR3 spans 14 amino acids. CDR3 amino acids: CASSLRGNPYEQYF. In DNA, the CDR3 is TGTGCCAGCAGCTTGAGAGGAAACCCCTACGAGCAGTACTTC.

As DNA, the CDR3 is TGCAGCGTTGGGCCTAGCGGGTACGAGCAGTACTTC. Translating gives CSVGPSGYEQYF. The chain employs TRBV29-1 and TRBJ2-7; 8 positions agree with TRBD2. In germline, CDR1 is SQVTM, CDR2 ANQGSEA. The CDR3 has 12 amino acids. V lost 4 bases and J lost 4; bases outside the gene matches: 3.

The chain has TRBV6-2 or TRBV6-3 and TRBJ2-5; 9 nucleotides agree with TRBD2. The CDR3 spans 14 residues. Germline CDR1 and CDR2: MNHEY and SVGEGT. V lost 6 bases to trimming and J lost 4 bases; unmatched junction nucleotides: 6. CDR3 sequence (DNA): TGTGCCAGCAGCTTGCTACTAGCGGGAGAGACCCAGTACTTC. This codes for CASSLLLAGETQYF.

This clonotype was seen only a few times. The V call is TRBV19, the J call TRBJ2-7; D unresolved. V lost 5 bases and J lost 0, with 8 bases in between. CDR3 length equals 13 residues. Germline-derived CDR1 and CDR2 are LNHDA and SQIVND (reference sequence). The CDR3 DNA sequence: TGTGCCAGTAGTCTCCGAAACTCCTACGAGCAGTACTTC. Translated: CASSLRNSYEQYF.

This clonotype came up many times. This rearrangement joins TRBV7-2 to TRBJ2-3; D gene unclear. The germline V and J ends were trimmed by 6 bases and 3 bases, with 13 bases remaining between them. This CDR3 is 14 amino acids long. CDR1 and CDR2 from the germline V gene are SGHTA and FQGNSA. The CDR3 DNA follows: TGTGCCAGCAGTTCCCCGACTCGTACAGATACGCAGTATTTT. This sequence encodes CASSSPTRTDTQYF.

The gene calls are TRBV5-1 and TRBJ2-1, with 8 bases identical to TRBD2. Trimming at V came to 1 base and at J to 4 bases, leaving 4 bases not matched to a gene. Germline V gives CDR1 SGHRS, CDR2 YFSETQ. This CDR3 spans 15 amino acids. DNA of the CDR3: TGCGCCAGCAGCTTGCTACTAGCGGATTACAATGAGCAGTTCTTC. Encoded protein: CASSLLLADYNEQFF.

The V and J genes are TRBV7-2 and TRBJ2-5; a weak D match, TRBD1 (6 bases). The CDR3 is 12 amino acids. Trimming cost V 1 base and J 10 bases, with 10 bases left between them. Germline V lookup: CDR1 SGHTA, CDR2 FQGNSA. The CDR3 sequence: CASSLELGHQYF. CDR3 DNA sequence: TGTGCCAGCAGCTTAGAACTGGGACACCAGTACTTC.

The rearrangement uses TRBV5-4 and TRBJ2-5; D may be TRBD1 (6 bases). Germline V gene sequence: CDR1 SGHNT, CDR2 YYREEE (reference sequence). V was shortened by 2 bases and J by 5 bases, with 16 bases between the two germline ends. This CDR3 is 15 amino acids long. In DNA form, the CDR3 reads TGTGCCAGCAGCTTCAGGGGATATGCGGAGGAGACCCAGTACTTC. It specifies CASSFRGYAEETQYF.

This clonotype turned up a few times. CDR3 bases: TGTGCCAGCAGACGTAGCGGCGGGAGACGCTACAATGAGCAGTTCTTC. Protein product: CASRRSGGRRYNEQFF. The chain links TRBV12-3 or TRBV12-4 to TRBJ2-1; 7 nucleotides line up with TRBD2. CDR3 size: 16 residues. The V segment lost 6 bases and the J segment 3 bases; nucleotides outside the gene matches: 11.

The chain is built from TRBV11-2 and TRBJ2-3; D might be TRBD1 or TRBD2, each matching 5 bases. V lost 8 bases to trimming and J lost 2 bases, with 17 bases between them. CDR1 and CDR2 from the germline V gene are SGHAT and FQNNGV. The CDR3 is 15 residues long. The CDR3: CASRQTGRITDTQYF. The CDR3 DNA reads TGTGCCAGCCGCCAGACGGGACGCATCACAGATACGCAGTATTTT.

This clonotype was observed a few times. The gene calls are TRBV7-8 and TRBJ1-6, with unresolved D. Trimming took off 0 bases at V and 7 bases at J, with 7 bases between the two ends. CDR3 length equals 14 residues. Per germline, CDR1 SGHVS and CDR2 FQNEAQ. The CDR3 region is CASSLAGLNSPLHF. Written as DNA, the CDR3 is TGTGCCAGCAGCTTAGCGGGGTTAAATTCACCCCTCCACTTT.